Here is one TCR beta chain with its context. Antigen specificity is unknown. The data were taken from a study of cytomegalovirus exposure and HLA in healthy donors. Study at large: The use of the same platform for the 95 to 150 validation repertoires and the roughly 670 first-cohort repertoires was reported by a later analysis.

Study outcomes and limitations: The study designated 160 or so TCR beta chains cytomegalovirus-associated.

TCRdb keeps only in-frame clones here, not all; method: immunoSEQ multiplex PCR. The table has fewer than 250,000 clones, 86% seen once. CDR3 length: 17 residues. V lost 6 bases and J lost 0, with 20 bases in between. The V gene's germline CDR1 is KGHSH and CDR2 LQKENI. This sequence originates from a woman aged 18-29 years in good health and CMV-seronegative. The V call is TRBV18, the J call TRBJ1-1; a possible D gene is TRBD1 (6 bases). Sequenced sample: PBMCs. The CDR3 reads CASSLKTGSHLNTEAFF. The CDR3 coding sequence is TGTGCCAGCTCGCTGAAGACAGGCTCCCATTTGAACACTGAAGCTTTCTTT.